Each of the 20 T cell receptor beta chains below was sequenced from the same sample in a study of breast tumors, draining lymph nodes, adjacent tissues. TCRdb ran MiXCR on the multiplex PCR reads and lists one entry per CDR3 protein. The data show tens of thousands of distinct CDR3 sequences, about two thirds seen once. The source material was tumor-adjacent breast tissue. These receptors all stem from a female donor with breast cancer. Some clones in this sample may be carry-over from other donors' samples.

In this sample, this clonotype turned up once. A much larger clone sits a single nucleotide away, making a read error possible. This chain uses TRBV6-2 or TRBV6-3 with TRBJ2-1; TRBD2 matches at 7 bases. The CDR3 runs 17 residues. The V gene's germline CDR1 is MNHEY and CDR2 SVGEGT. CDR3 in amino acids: CASSHSSGTSSYNEQFF. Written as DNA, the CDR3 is TGTGCCAGCAGTCACTCGAGCGGGACGAGCTCCTACAATGAGCAGTTCTTC.

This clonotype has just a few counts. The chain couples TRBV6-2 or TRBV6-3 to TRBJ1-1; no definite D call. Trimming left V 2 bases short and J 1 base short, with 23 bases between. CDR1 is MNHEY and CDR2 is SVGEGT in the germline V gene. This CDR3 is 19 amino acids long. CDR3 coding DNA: TGTGCCAGCAGTTACAGCCTAAGCTCAGGCAATGCGGAGAACACTGAAGCTTTCTTT. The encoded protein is CASSYSLSSGNAENTEAFF.

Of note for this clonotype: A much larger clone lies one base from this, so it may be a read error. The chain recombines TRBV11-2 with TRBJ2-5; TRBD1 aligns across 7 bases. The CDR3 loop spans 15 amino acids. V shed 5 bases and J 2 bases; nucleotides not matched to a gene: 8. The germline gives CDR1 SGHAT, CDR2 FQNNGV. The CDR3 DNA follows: TGTGCCAGCAGCAAGAGGACAGGAACTCAAGAGACCCAGTACTTC. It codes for CASSKRTGTQETQYF.

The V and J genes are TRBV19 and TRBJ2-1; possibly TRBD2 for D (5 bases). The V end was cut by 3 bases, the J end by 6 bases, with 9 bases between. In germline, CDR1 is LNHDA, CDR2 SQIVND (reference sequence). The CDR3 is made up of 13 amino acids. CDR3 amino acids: CASSIREFNEQFF. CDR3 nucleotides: TGTGCCAGTAGTATTAGGGAGTTCAATGAGCAGTTCTTC.

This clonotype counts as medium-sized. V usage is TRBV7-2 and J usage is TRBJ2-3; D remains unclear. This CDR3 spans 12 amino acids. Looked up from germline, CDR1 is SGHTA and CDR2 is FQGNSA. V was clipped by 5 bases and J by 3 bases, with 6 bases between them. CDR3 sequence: CASSPPTDTQYF. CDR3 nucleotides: TGTGCCAGCAGCCCCCCGACAGATACGCAGTATTTT.

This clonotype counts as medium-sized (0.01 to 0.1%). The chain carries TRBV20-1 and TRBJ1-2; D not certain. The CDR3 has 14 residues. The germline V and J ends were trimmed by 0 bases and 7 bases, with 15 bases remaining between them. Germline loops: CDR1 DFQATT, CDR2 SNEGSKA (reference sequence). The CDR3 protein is CSARDKTAAGGYTF. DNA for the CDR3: TGCAGTGCTAGAGATAAGACGGCCGCGGGTGGCTACACCTTC.

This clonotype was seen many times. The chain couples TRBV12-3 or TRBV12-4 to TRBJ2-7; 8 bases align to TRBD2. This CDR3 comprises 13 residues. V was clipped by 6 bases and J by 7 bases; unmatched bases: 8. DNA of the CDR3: TGTGCCAGCAGCTTCCCCGCGGGGGGAGAGCAGTACTTC. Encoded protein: CASSFPAGGEQYF.

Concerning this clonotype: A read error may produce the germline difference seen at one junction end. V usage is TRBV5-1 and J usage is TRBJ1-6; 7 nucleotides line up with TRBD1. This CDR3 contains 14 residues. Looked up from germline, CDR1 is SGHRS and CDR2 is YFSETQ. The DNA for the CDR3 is TGTGCCAGCAGCTTGGCCGGGACAGCTTCACCCCTCCACTTT. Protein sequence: CASSLAGTASPLHF.

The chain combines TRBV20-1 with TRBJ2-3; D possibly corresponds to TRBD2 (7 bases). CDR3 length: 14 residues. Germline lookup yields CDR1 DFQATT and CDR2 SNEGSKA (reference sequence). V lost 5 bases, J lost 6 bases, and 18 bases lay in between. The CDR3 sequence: CSARRGRAMDTQYF. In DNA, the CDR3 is TGCAGTGCTCGGAGGGGGAGGGCCATGGATACGCAGTATTTT.

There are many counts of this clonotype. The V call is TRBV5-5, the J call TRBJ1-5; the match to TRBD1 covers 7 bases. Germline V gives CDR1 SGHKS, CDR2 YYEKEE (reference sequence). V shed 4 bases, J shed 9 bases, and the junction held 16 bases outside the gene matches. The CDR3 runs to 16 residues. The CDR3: CASSTSDRLDLRPQHF. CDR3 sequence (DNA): TGTGCCAGCAGCACCTCGGACAGGCTCGACCTCCGGCCCCAGCATTTT.

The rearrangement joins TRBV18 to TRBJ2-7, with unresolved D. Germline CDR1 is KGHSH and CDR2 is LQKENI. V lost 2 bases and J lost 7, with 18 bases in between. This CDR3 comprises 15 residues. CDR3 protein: CASSPRADGWDEQYF. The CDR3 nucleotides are TGTGCCAGCTCACCAAGGGCAGACGGATGGGATGAGCAGTACTTC.

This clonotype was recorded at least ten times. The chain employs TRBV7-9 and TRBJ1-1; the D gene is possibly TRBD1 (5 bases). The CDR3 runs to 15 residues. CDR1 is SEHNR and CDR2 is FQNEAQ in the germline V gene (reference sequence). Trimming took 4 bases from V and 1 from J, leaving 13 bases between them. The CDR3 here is CASSSPDQGNTEAFF. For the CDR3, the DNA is TGTGCCAGCAGCTCCCCCGACCAGGGGAACACTGAAGCTTTCTTT.

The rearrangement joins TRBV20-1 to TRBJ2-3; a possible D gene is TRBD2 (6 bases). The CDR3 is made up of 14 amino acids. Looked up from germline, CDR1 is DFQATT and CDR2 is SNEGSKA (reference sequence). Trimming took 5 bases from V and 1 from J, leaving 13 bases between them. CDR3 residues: CSALHPGGTDTQYF. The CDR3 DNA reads TGCAGTGCTCTCCACCCGGGGGGCACAGATACGCAGTATTTT.

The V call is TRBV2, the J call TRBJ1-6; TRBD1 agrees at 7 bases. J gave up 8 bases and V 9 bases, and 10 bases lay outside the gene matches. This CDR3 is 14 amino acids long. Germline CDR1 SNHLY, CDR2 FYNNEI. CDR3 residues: CASNRGTADSPLHF. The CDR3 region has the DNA TGTGCCAGTAACAGGGGAACCGCGGATTCACCCCTCCACTTT.

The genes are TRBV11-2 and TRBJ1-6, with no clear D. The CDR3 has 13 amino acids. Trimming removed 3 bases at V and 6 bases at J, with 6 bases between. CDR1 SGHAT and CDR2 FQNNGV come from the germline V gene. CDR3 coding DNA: TGTGCCAGCAGCTTGCAGCCTAATTCACCCCTCCACTTT. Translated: CASSLQPNSPLHF.

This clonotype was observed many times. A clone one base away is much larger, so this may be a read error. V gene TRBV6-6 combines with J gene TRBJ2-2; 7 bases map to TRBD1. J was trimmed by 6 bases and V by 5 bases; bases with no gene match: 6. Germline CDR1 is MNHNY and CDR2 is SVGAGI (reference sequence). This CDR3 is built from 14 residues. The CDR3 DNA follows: TGTGCCAGCAGTCACAATACAGGGGCCGGGGAGCTGTTTTTT. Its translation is CASSHNTGAGELFF.

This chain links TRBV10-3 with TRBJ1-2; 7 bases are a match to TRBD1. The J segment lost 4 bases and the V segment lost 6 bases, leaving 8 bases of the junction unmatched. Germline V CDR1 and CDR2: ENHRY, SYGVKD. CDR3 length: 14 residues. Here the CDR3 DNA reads TGTGCCATCAGGGAGACAGGGAACGTCTATGGCTACACCTTC. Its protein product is CAIRETGNVYGYTF.

CDR3 residues: CASTREGETQYF. For the CDR3, the DNA is TGTGCCAGCACCAGGGAGGGAGAGACCCAGTACTTC. J is TRBJ2-5 and V is TRBV2, with 7 bases lining up with TRBD2. The CDR3 length is 12 residues. The germline gives CDR1 SNHLY, CDR2 FYNNEI. V shed 7 bases and J 4 bases; nucleotides not matched to a gene: 3.

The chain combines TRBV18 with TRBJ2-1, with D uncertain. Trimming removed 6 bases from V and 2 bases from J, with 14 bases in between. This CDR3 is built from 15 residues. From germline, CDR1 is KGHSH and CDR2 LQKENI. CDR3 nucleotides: TGTGCCAGCTCGCCAGATAAGAGCCCCTACAATGAGCAGTTCTTC. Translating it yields CASSPDKSPYNEQFF.

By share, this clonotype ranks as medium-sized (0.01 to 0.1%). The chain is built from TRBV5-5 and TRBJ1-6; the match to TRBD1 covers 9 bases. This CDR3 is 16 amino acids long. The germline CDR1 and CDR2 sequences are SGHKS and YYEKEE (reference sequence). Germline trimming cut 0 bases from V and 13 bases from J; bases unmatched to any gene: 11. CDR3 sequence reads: CASSLATGQGVSPLHF. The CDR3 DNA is TGTGCCAGCAGCTTGGCGACGGGACAGGGAGTATCCCCCCTCCACTTT.